This entry lists 22 T cell receptor beta chains sequenced from one sample in a study of T cells in Graves' hyperthyroidism and ophthalmopathy. RNA transcripts were the template for amplifying TCR beta CDR3 regions. Carried out on the TCR CDR3, a first-round RT-PCR used the HTBI primer set. TCRdb recomputed calls from the multiplex PCR reads with MiXCR, one row per CDR3 protein. The sample carries under 650,000 distinct CDR3 sequences, 15% to 20% recorded once. Sequencing was done on a sample of blood. Every receptor here comes from a woman aged 25 to 39 with Graves' hyperthyroidism.

The gene calls are TRBV18 and TRBJ1-5; D gene unclear. Between the trimmed V and J ends, which lost 4 bases and 3 bases, there was a span of 7 bases. Germline V CDR1 and CDR2: KGHSH, LQKENI. The CDR3 has 13 residues. Here the CDR3 DNA reads TGTGCCAGCTCACAGGAGTTCAATCAGCCCCAGCATTTT. It is translated as CASSQEFNQPQHF.

The rearrangement links TRBV19 to TRBJ1-1; tentative D call: TRBD1 (5 bases). Trimming pared 7 bases from V and 3 bases from J, leaving 15 bases between. Germline V gives CDR1 LNHDA, CDR2 SQIVND (reference sequence). The CDR3 is 14 residues long. CDR3 DNA: TGTGCCAGTAATATTGGGACGGGGGACACTGAAGCTTTCTTT. Encoded protein: CASNIGTGDTEAFF. Using reference TRBV19 and TRBJ1-1 for the parts outside the CDR3, the full variable domain is DGGITQSPKYLFRKEGQNVTLSCEQNLNHDAMYWYRQDPGQGLRLIYYSQIVNDFQKGDIAEGYSVSREKKESFPLTVTSAQKNPTAFYLCASNIGTGDTEAFFGQGTRLTVV.

This clonotype was detected only a few times. V is TRBV27 and J is TRBJ2-1; TRBD2 matches at 12 bases. Unmatched junction bases numbered 24, after V lost 6 bases and J lost 0 bases. The germline V gene has CDR1 MNHEY and CDR2 SMNVEV (reference sequence). CDR3 size: 23 residues. CDR3 DNA: TGTGCCAGCAGCCCCCAGGGGACTAGCGGGCTACGACAGGACCTGAGCTCCTACAATGAGCAGTTCTTC. Translating gives CASSPQGTSGLRQDLSSYNEQFF.

This clonotype was seen ten or more times. The rearrangement links TRBV20-1 to TRBJ2-1; no firm D call. The V gene's germline CDR1 is DFQATT and CDR2 SNEGSKA (reference sequence). The CDR3 length is 13 residues. Trimming removed 2 bases at V and 5 bases at J, with 10 bases between. The CDR3 here is CSARKENHNEQFF. For the CDR3, the DNA is TGCAGTGCTAGAAAGGAAAACCACAATGAGCAGTTCTTC.

In this sample, this clonotype turned up many times. The chain has TRBV28 and TRBJ1-5; possibly TRBD1 for D (5 bases). The CDR3 length is 12 residues. Trimming removed 3 bases at V and 8 bases at J, with 8 bases between. Looked up from germline, CDR1 is MDHEN and CDR2 is SYDVKM. This CDR3 is CASSLGGKPQHF. The CDR3 nucleotides are TGTGCCAGCAGTTTGGGGGGGAAGCCCCAGCATTTT.

This chain uses TRBV20-1 with TRBJ2-7; D not resolved. Per germline, CDR1 DFQATT and CDR2 SNEGSKA (reference sequence). The CDR3 covers 12 residues. V shed 3 bases and J shed 3 bases, with 9 bases lying between them. In DNA, the CDR3 is TGCAGTGCTAGGGTTGCAGACTACGAGCAGTACTTC. Its protein product is CSARVADYEQYF.

V and J are TRBV9 and TRBJ1-3; possible D gene TRBD1, 6 bases. Germline CDR1 and CDR2: SGDLS and YYNGEE. V was pared by 0 bases and J by 4 bases, with 11 bases between. The CDR3 contains 15 residues. The CDR3, as DNA: TGTGCCAGCAGCGTAGGGGGGGCTTTAGGAAACACCATATATTTT. It is translated as CASSVGGALGNTIYF.

This clonotype has just a few counts. This sequence joins TRBV2 and TRBJ1-5; D might be TRBD1 (5 bases). CDR1 is SNHLY and CDR2 is FYNNEI in the germline V gene. V was shortened by 5 bases and J by 3 bases, with 11 bases between the two germline ends. The CDR3 loop spans 14 amino acids. Here the CDR3 reads CASSYRQSNQPQHF. The CDR3 bases are TGTGCCAGCAGTTATCGACAGTCCAATCAGCCCCAGCATTTT.

On this clonotype itself: A much larger clone is a single base away; this may be a read error. The chain carries TRBV7-9 and TRBJ2-2, with D perhaps TRBD1 (7 bases). The germline V gene encodes CDR1 SEHNR and CDR2 FQNEAQ (reference sequence). The CDR3 covers 18 residues. CDR3 coding DNA: TGTGCCAGCAGCTTAGGCCCGGGACAGCCCCGGAACACCGGGGGGCTGTTTTTT. This codes for CASSLGPGQPRNTGGLFF.

The chain combines TRBV27 with TRBJ2-5; D gene uncertain. CDR3 length: 15 amino acids. Trimming cost V 2 bases and J 5 bases, with 15 bases left between them. From germline, CDR1 is MNHEY and CDR2 SMNVEV (reference sequence). CDR3 DNA sequence: TGTGCCAGCAGTTTAAGTGTTGTGCCGCGGGAGACCCAGTACTTC. Encoded protein: CASSLSVVPRETQYF.

This clonotype was counted at least ten times. The chain couples TRBV28 to TRBJ2-3; the D gene is possibly TRBD2 (5 bases). This CDR3 has 13 residues. Germline V gives CDR1 MDHEN, CDR2 SYDVKM. Trimming cost V 5 bases and J 6 bases, with 12 bases left between them. As DNA, the CDR3 is TGTGCCAGCAGTAGTAGGGAGTACGATACGCAGTATTTT. It codes for CASSSREYDTQYF.

This clonotype was detected ten times or more. The CDR3 sequence is CASSRRQGTEAFF. The CDR3 DNA reads as TGTGCCAGCAGCAGACGACAGGGCACTGAAGCTTTCTTT. The chain joins TRBV13 to TRBJ1-1; 7 bases fit TRBD1. The CDR3 runs to 13 residues. Germline assignment: CDR1 PRHDT and CDR2 FYEKMQ (reference sequence). V shed 5 bases, J shed 4 bases, and the junction held 4 bases outside the gene matches.

Many counts were recorded for this clonotype. The chain uses TRBV15 and TRBJ2-7; D is undetermined. The CDR3 consists of 12 residues. Trimming cost V 1 base and J 3 bases, with 4 bases left between them. Per germline, CDR1 LNHNV and CDR2 YYDKDF (reference sequence). CDR3 residues: CATSRASYEQYF. The CDR3 region has the DNA TGTGCCACCAGCAGAGCCAGCTACGAGCAGTACTTC. Filled out from reference TRBV15 and TRBJ2-7, the complete variable domain reads DAMVIQNPRYQVTQFGKPVTLSCSQTLNHNVMYWYQQKSSQAPKLLFHYYDKDFNNEADTPDNFQSRRPNTSFCFLDIRSPGLGDTAMYLCATSRASYEQYFGPGTRLTVT.

There are many counts of this clonotype. The chain combines TRBV20-1 with TRBJ2-1; unclear D gene. The CDR3 length is 14 residues. Per germline, CDR1 DFQATT and CDR2 SNEGSKA (reference sequence). V was shortened by 6 bases and J by 0 bases, with 12 bases between the two germline ends. The CDR3, as DNA: TGCAGTGCCAGGACCCGGAGCTCCTACAATGAGCAGTTCTTC. It yields the protein CSARTRSSYNEQFF.

This clonotype was found a few times. The rearrangement uses TRBV6-6 and TRBJ2-1, with a possible D match to TRBD1 (6 bases). This CDR3 is 16 amino acids long. Per the germline V gene, CDR1 is MNHNY and CDR2 is SVGAGI (reference sequence). The V and J ends lost 2 bases and 6 bases respectively, with 17 bases between them. CDR3 sequence (DNA): TGTGCCAGCAGTTACCACATGGACTCACAGGGCAATGAGCAGTTCTTC. Amino acids: CASSYHMDSQGNEQFF.

The table lists this clonotype with a few counts. The chain joins TRBV18 to TRBJ2-1, with D tentatively TRBD1 or TRBD2 (7 bases each). Germline CDR1 and CDR2: KGHSH and LQKENI. Trimming pared 0 bases from V and 7 bases from J, leaving 16 bases between. This CDR3 has 16 amino acids. The CDR3 region has the DNA TGTGCCAGCTCACCACCGTCTTGGCAGGGGGGGAATGAGCAGTTCTTC. Residues: CASSPPSWQGGNEQFF.

This clonotype was counted a single time. This clone may be a read error of a much larger clone one base away. The CDR3 protein is CASSSARGSYNEQFF. The CDR3 DNA is TGTGCCAGCAGTTCCGCCAGGGGCTCCTACAATGAGCAGTTCTTC. The chain couples TRBV6-9 to TRBJ2-1; weak D call: TRBD1 (6 bases). The CDR3 has 15 residues. Germline CDR1 is MNHGY and CDR2 is SVAAGI. Trimming took off 4 bases at V and 0 bases at J, with 10 bases between the two ends.

The J gene is TRBJ2-7, the V gene TRBV28; TRBD1 matches at 12 bases. The end of the DNA is better explained by TRBJ2-1, so the J call may be wrong. Germline lookup yields CDR1 MDHEN and CDR2 SYDVKM. This CDR3 is 13 amino acids long. CDR3 loop: CASRGTGGYEQFF. CDR3 coding DNA: TGTGCCAGCAGGGGGACAGGGGGCTACGAGCAGTTCTTC.

In its sample, this clonotype was seen a few times. This chain joins TRBV12-5 and TRBJ1-3, with D hard to call. The germline V and J ends were trimmed by 6 bases and 2 bases, with 5 bases remaining between them. From germline, CDR1 is LGHNT and CDR2 FRNRAP. The CDR3 consists of 12 residues. This CDR3 reads CASGIPGNTIYF. The CDR3 nucleotides read TGTGCTAGTGGGATTCCTGGAAACACCATATATTTT. Full variable domain (missing parts from reference TRBV12-5 and TRBJ1-3): DARVTQTPRHKVTEMGQEVTMRCQPILGHNTVFWYRQTMMQGLELLAYFRNRAPLDDSGMPKDRFSAEMPDATLATLKIQPSEPRDSAVYFCASGIPGNTIYFGEGSWLTVV.

This clonotype came up many times. CDR3: CASVLAGSSYNEQFF. The DNA of the CDR3 is TGTGCCAGCGTACTAGCGGGAAGCTCCTACAATGAGCAGTTCTTC. This chain links TRBV28 with TRBJ2-1; TRBD2 matches 10 bases. The CDR3 runs to 15 residues. V lost 8 bases, J lost 0 bases, and 4 bases stayed unmatched. Germline CDR1 is MDHEN and CDR2 is SYDVKM.

The gene calls are TRBV12-3 or TRBV12-4 and TRBJ2-2; weak D call: TRBD1 (6 bases). There are 15 residues in the CDR3. Between the trimmed V and J ends, which lost 7 bases and 1 base, there was a span of 13 bases. This CDR3 is CASTSLQGNTGELFF. As DNA, the CDR3 is TGTGCCAGCACGTCCTTACAGGGGAACACCGGGGAGCTGTTTTTT.

This clonotype was seen ten or more times. V gene TRBV28 combines with J gene TRBJ1-1, with 9 bases lining up with TRBD1. Germline trimming cut 2 bases from V and 1 base from J; bases unmatched to any gene: 2. CDR1 MDHEN and CDR2 SYDVKM come from the germline V gene. This CDR3 spans 15 amino acids. The CDR3 region has the DNA TGTGCCAGCAGTTTAGGACAGGGGAGGAACACTGAAGCTTTCTTT. This translates into CASSLGQGRNTEAFF.